Listed here are 10 T cell receptor beta chains from one sample, sequenced in a study of cytomegalovirus exposure and HLA in healthy donors (dated by TCRdb to about 2017). Library preparation employed the immunoSEQ multiplex PCR assay. For the multiplex PCR, a mixture combining 60 forward primers for TCR Vbeta segments and 13 reverse primers for TCR Jbeta segments was used. Imported from immuneACCESS, the table was reduced by TCRdb to in-frame sequences with V and J called. These copies leave out some clones; in studies compared against another copy, an unresolved V gene accounts for under half, and the cause of the remainder is not known. The sample profile shows 150,000 or so clones; around 83% of them were found once. Jointly, the top ten make up more than 2% of the sample. The sample comprised PBMCs. Receptors originate from a man between 18 and 29 years old in good health and CMV-seropositive.

This sequence joins TRBV30 and TRBJ2-6; D not certain. V was clipped by 5 bases and J by 0 bases, with 11 bases between them. Germline loops: CDR1 GTSNPN, CDR2 SVGIG (reference sequence). There are 15 residues in the CDR3. This CDR3 is CAWATQSSGANVLTF. In nucleotides, the CDR3 is TGTGCCTGGGCGACACAGTCCTCTGGGGCCAACGTCCTGACTTTC.

This clone is a singleton in its sample. The rearrangement uses TRBV6-5 and TRBJ1-5; a weak D match, TRBD1 (6 bases). CDR3 length equals 13 residues. The germline V gene encodes CDR1 MNHEY and CDR2 SVGAGI. Trimming stripped 6 bases from V and 3 bases from J, with 9 bases between. Here the CDR3 DNA reads TGTGCCAGCAGAACAGGGATCAATCAGCCCCAGCATTTT. Translation gives CASRTGINQPQHF.

About this clone: At one of its ends the junction is not consistent with the germline gene, which may arise from a read error. The genes are TRBV14 and TRBJ1-2; weak D call: TRBD1 (6 bases). The CDR3 is 14 residues long. Germline CDR1 SGHDN, CDR2 FVKESK. CDR3 in DNA: TGTGCCAGCGGCCAAGTGCAGGGGCGATATGGCTACACCTTC. This translates into CASGQVQGRYGYTF.

The chain has TRBV5-5 and TRBJ1-2, with D possibly matching TRBD1 (5 bases). The CDR3 has 14 amino acids. Germline V gives CDR1 SGHKS, CDR2 YYEKEE (reference sequence). Between the trimmed V and J ends, which lost 4 bases and 1 base, there was a span of 11 bases. The CDR3 reads CASSPVDINYGYTF. Here the CDR3 DNA reads TGTGCCAGCAGCCCGGTGGACATTAACTATGGCTACACCTTC.

Comments on this clone: This specimen includes other DNA sequences encoding the same CDR3. The chain links TRBV4-3 to TRBJ1-4; the match to TRBD1 covers 9 bases. This CDR3 contains 15 residues. CDR1 is LGHNA, CDR2 YSLEER, per germline. J gave up 4 bases and V 0 bases, and 0 bases lay outside the gene matches. The CDR3 here is CASSQEGQGNEKLFF. For the CDR3, the DNA is TGCGCCAGCAGCCAAGAGGGACAGGGTAATGAAAAACTGTTTTTT.

This clone appeared once. The gene calls are TRBV9 and TRBJ2-3; 7 bases agree with TRBD2. CDR3 size: 16 residues. Germline loops: CDR1 SGDLS, CDR2 YYNGEE. The ends lost 6 bases at V and 1 base at J; junction bases unmatched: 11. The CDR3 sequence: CASTPRAGWGTDTQYF. In DNA form, the CDR3 reads TGTGCCAGCACTCCACGAGCGGGGTGGGGCACAGATACGCAGTATTTT.

The gene calls are TRBV9 and TRBJ2-1, with TRBD2 as a possible D gene (7 bases). The CDR3 loop spans 14 amino acids. Trimming pared 0 bases from V and 8 bases from J, leaving 12 bases between. Germline V lookup: CDR1 SGDLS, CDR2 YYNGEE. The CDR3 loop reads CASSVGGGLYEQFF. The CDR3 DNA sequence: TGTGCCAGCAGCGTAGGGGGGGGGCTCTATGAGCAGTTCTTC.

A note on this clone: One end of the junction does not line up with germline, which may come from a read error. The chain recombines TRBV29-1 with TRBJ2-6, with D maybe TRBD1 (5 bases). The germline CDR1 and CDR2 sequences are SQVTM and ANQGSEA. CDR3 size: 14 residues. Written as DNA, the CDR3 is TGCAGCGTTGAGATTGGCTCTGGGGCCAACGGCCTGACTTTC. Encoded protein: CSVEIGSGANGLTF.

CDR3 nucleotides: TGCAGCGTTGAAGATTATGGCGGGGGGCAAGAGACCCAGTACTTC. Encoded protein: CSVEDYGGGQETQYF. V and J are TRBV29-1 and TRBJ2-5; TRBD2 matches 8 bases. Per the germline V gene, CDR1 is SQVTM and CDR2 is ANQGSEA. V trimming: 0 bases; J trimming: 2 bases; junction bases outside the gene matches: 5. The CDR3 is 15 amino acids. Using reference TRBV29-1 and TRBJ2-5 for the parts outside the CDR3, the full variable domain is SAVISQKPSRDICQRGTSLTIQCQVDSQVTMMFWYRQQPGQSLTLIATANQGSEATYESGFVIDKFPISRPNLTFSTLTVSNMSPEDSSIYLCSVEDYGGGQETQYFGPGTRLLVL.

J is TRBJ1-1 and V is TRBV27; 8 bases agree with TRBD1. The CDR3 length is 14 residues. Germline CDR1 is MNHEY and CDR2 is SMNVEV (reference sequence). The ends lost 7 bases at V and 4 bases at J; junction bases unmatched: 8. CDR3 loop: CASIQGARGTEAFF. The CDR3 DNA sequence: TGTGCCAGCATCCAGGGGGCGCGAGGCACTGAAGCTTTCTTT.